Listed here are 21 T cell receptor beta chains from one sample, sequenced in a study of cytomegalovirus exposure and HLA in healthy donors. The PCR had 60 Vbeta and 13 Jbeta primers. The table came from immunoSEQ multiplex PCR; TCRdb's copy has only in-frame clones and leaves some out. The data contain more than 75,000 clones, about 83% of them singletons. Source material: PBMCs. The receptors shown here come from a woman aged 18-35 years in good health and CMV-seropositive.

The chain combines TRBV7-9 with TRBJ1-6; 7 bases line up with TRBD1. The CDR3 length is 15 residues. V was clipped by 5 bases and J by 2 bases; unmatched bases: 3. Germline assignment: CDR1 SEHNR and CDR2 FQNEAQ (reference sequence). The CDR3: CASSPTGAYNSPLHF. The DNA of the CDR3 is TGTGCCAGCAGCCCTACAGGGGCCTATAATTCACCCCTCCACTTT.

V and J are TRBV2 and TRBJ2-2; tentative D call: TRBD1 (6 bases). The V end was cut by 3 bases, the J end by 5 bases, with 13 bases between. This CDR3 contains 15 residues. Germline V gene lookup returns CDR1 SNHLY and CDR2 FYNNEI. The CDR3 here is CASSDGTRGTGELFF. The CDR3 nucleotides are TGTGCCAGCAGTGATGGTACAAGGGGGACCGGGGAGCTGTTTTTT.

This chain uses TRBV27 with TRBJ2-2; possibly TRBD2 for D (7 bases). Germline V gene sequence: CDR1 MNHEY, CDR2 SMNVEV (reference sequence). The CDR3 is made up of 16 amino acids. Trimming removed 2 bases at V and 2 bases at J, with 12 bases between. This CDR3 reads CASSLRGAVNTGELFF. CDR3 DNA: TGTGCCAGCAGTTTACGGGGGGCGGTAAACACCGGGGAGCTGTTTTTT.

The gene calls are TRBV28 and TRBJ2-7; 8 nucleotides agree with TRBD2. The CDR3 covers 15 residues. Germline CDR1 and CDR2: MDHEN and SYDVKM. The J segment lost 6 bases and the V segment lost 4 bases, leaving 11 bases of the junction unmatched. CDR3 in DNA: TGTGCCAGCAGTTCGCCTCGGGGGGGGCTGCTCGAGCAGTACTTC. Translation gives CASSSPRGGLLEQYF. Full variable domain (outside the CDR3, taken from reference TRBV28 and TRBJ2-7): DVKVTQSSRYLVKRTGEKVFLECVQDMDHENMFWYRQDPGLGLRLIYFSYDVKMKEKGDIPEGYSVSREKKERFSLILESASTNQTSMYLCASSSPRGGLLEQYFGPGTRLTVT.

This chain connects TRBV7-8 to TRBJ2-1, with 7 bases lining up with TRBD2. The CDR3 runs to 15 residues. V dropped 3 bases and J dropped 4; count of bases not matched to a gene: 6. Germline values: CDR1 SGHVS, CDR2 FQNEAQ. The CDR3 DNA reads as TGTGCCAGCAGCTTTGGCGGGAGAGCTTACAATGAGCAGTTCTTC. Translation: CASSFGGRAYNEQFF.

V and J are TRBV27 and TRBJ2-6; D possibly corresponds to TRBD1 (6 bases). The V gene's germline CDR1 is MNHEY and CDR2 SMNVEV (reference sequence). Trimming pared 2 bases from V and 2 bases from J, leaving 13 bases between. There are 17 residues in the CDR3. CDR3 sequence reads: CASSLRVAGAGANVLTF. The DNA of the CDR3 is TGTGCCAGCAGTTTACGCGTGGCAGGGGCTGGGGCCAACGTCCTGACTTTC.

V usage is TRBV18 and J usage is TRBJ1-1; D ambiguous. The CDR3 sequence is 13 residues long. Trimming took off 7 bases at V and 1 base at J, with 10 bases between the two ends. Germline assignment: CDR1 KGHSH and CDR2 LQKENI. Written as DNA, the CDR3 is TGTGCCAGCTTACGGCAGGAGAACACTGAAGCTTTCTTT. This sequence encodes CASLRQENTEAFF.

V and J are TRBV6-5 and TRBJ1-2; D is perhaps TRBD1 (6 bases). V shed 6 bases and J shed 7 bases, with 15 bases lying between them. Germline lookup yields CDR1 MNHEY and CDR2 SVGAGI. The CDR3 extends over 13 amino acids. The CDR3 DNA reads TGTGCCAGCAGAAGCGCAACAGGGTTTGGCTACACCTTC. Its protein product is CASRSATGFGYTF.

This clone came up a few times. The J gene is TRBJ1-1, the V gene TRBV19; 7 positions agree with TRBD1. CDR3 length: 13 amino acids. The V and J ends lost 4 bases and 5 bases, in that order; junction bases with no gene match: 4. Germline CDR1 LNHDA, CDR2 SQIVND (reference sequence). CDR3 residues: CASSKGQITEAFF. In DNA, the CDR3 is TGTGCCAGTAGTAAGGGACAGATAACTGAAGCTTTCTTT. Full variable domain (rest looked up from reference TRBV19 and TRBJ1-1): DGGITQSPKYLFRKEGQNVTLSCEQNLNHDAMYWYRQDPGQGLRLIYYSQIVNDFQKGDIAEGYSVSREKKESFPLTVTSAQKNPTAFYLCASSKGQITEAFFGQGTRLTVV.

The gene calls are TRBV6-5 and TRBJ1-5; D is ambiguous. CDR1 and CDR2 from the germline V gene are MNHEY and SVGAGI. This CDR3 is 15 amino acids long. V was cut by 3 bases and J by 4 bases, with 13 bases left in between. The CDR3 nucleotides are TGTGCCAGCAGTTATGCGCTTTCGCCAAATCAGCCCCAGCATTTT. Translating it yields CASSYALSPNQPQHF.

CDR3 in DNA: TGTGCCAGCAGCTTTTCGGGACAGCAAGAGACCCAGTACTTC. Residues: CASSFSGQQETQYF. The chain couples TRBV7-2 to TRBJ2-5; 7 bases line up with TRBD1. Germline CDR1 SGHTA, CDR2 FQGNSA. The V and J ends lost 3 bases and 2 bases, in that order; junction bases with no gene match: 3. This CDR3 is built from 14 residues.

The genes are TRBV6-5 and TRBJ1-2, with no clear D. CDR1 is MNHEY, CDR2 SVGAGI, per germline. The CDR3 spans 14 residues. Trimming pared 2 bases from V and 0 bases from J, leaving 7 bases between. The CDR3 bases are TGTGCCAGCAGTTACACCGGGGCTAACTATGGCTACACCTTC. Translated: CASSYTGANYGYTF.

The chain has TRBV7-8 and TRBJ1-2, with TRBD1 identical over 10 bases. This CDR3 has 15 residues. V shed 5 bases and J 4 bases; nucleotides not matched to a gene: 7. The germline V gene has CDR1 SGHVS and CDR2 FQNEAQ. The CDR3 region is CASSTRQGAFYGYTF. The CDR3 coding sequence is TGTGCCAGCAGCACGAGACAGGGGGCCTTCTATGGCTACACCTTC.

The rearrangement uses TRBV19 and TRBJ1-1, with 8 bases aligning to TRBD1. V lost 6 bases to trimming and J lost 1 base; unmatched junction nucleotides: 7. Per germline, CDR1 LNHDA and CDR2 SQIVND (reference sequence). The CDR3 has 15 residues. The CDR3 DNA reads TGTGCCAGTAGCCACCCAGGGGGCCCGAACACTGAAGCTTTCTTT. It is translated as CASSHPGGPNTEAFF.

The chain employs TRBV27 and TRBJ1-6; D uncertain. Germline CDR1 MNHEY, CDR2 SMNVEV (reference sequence). The V and J ends lost 3 bases and 10 bases respectively, with 7 bases between them. CDR3 size: 12 residues. The CDR3 region is CASSFSSSPLHF. The CDR3 DNA reads TGTGCCAGCAGTTTTAGCTCATCACCCCTCCACTTT.

The V and J genes are TRBV5-1 and TRBJ2-5, with D perhaps TRBD2 (6 bases). The length of the CDR3 is 15 residues. CDR1 SGHRS and CDR2 YFSETQ come from the germline V gene. Trimming left V 7 bases short and J 6 bases short, with 22 bases between. The CDR3 nucleotides read TGCGCCAGCGGCCCCGGGGACGTCGGGAGTCAGACCCAGTACTTC. Its protein is CASGPGDVGSQTQYF.

This chain uses TRBV19 with TRBJ1-1; unclear D gene. V lost 2 bases to trimming and J lost 1 base, with 5 bases between them. The CDR3 has 13 amino acids. The V gene's germline CDR1 is LNHDA and CDR2 SQIVND (reference sequence). CDR3 amino acids: CASSITGNTEAFF. The CDR3 DNA follows: TGTGCCAGTAGTATAACTGGGAACACTGAAGCTTTCTTT.

This chain uses TRBV4-1 with TRBJ2-7; D is unresolved. V was clipped by 5 bases and J by 0 bases, with 5 bases between them. Per the germline V gene, CDR1 is MGHRA and CDR2 is YSYEKL. The CDR3 is 12 amino acids. CDR3 sequence reads: CASSSSSYEQYF. DNA of the CDR3: TGCGCCAGCAGCTCGTCCTCCTACGAGCAGTACTTC.

Remarks on this clone: An end of the junction differs from the germline gene, which may be a read error. The chain joins TRBV20-1 to TRBJ1-2; a possible D gene is TRBD1 (6 bases). CDR3 length: 9 amino acids. Germline assignment: CDR1 DFQATT and CDR2 SNEGSKA (reference sequence). The CDR3 coding sequence is TGCAGTGCTAGAGAAGGACAGCGCTTC. It encodes CSAREGQRF.

This chain joins TRBV7-9 and TRBJ2-7, with D possibly being TRBD2 (6 bases). Trimming took off 2 bases at V and 2 bases at J, with 10 bases between the two ends. The CDR3 totals 14 residues. Germline values: CDR1 SEHNR, CDR2 FQNEAQ (reference sequence). CDR3 region: CASSLLSGTYEQYF. In nucleotides, the CDR3 is TGTGCCAGCAGCTTACTTAGCGGTACCTACGAGCAGTACTTC.

The chain couples TRBV18 to TRBJ1-1; D gene uncertain. CDR1 and CDR2 from the germline V gene are KGHSH and LQKENI. This CDR3 is built from 15 residues. The V and J ends lost 1 base and 0 bases respectively, with 9 bases between them. CDR3 coding DNA: TGTGCCAGCTCACCACTGCAGGAAATGAACACTGAAGCTTTCTTT. Its protein product is CASSPLQEMNTEAFF.